The rows below give T cell receptor beta chains drawn from one sample of a study of shared clonotypes between healthy human individuals. Only in-frame clones appear in the TCRdb table, and some are missing; sequencing was by immunoSEQ multiplex PCR. The sample yields millions of clones, approximately 94% seen once. The source material was naive CD8+ T cells sorted from blood. The source is a man aged 18-30 years in good health. Each CDR3 is given with its conserved first and last residue.

v_gene | CDR3aa
TRBV7-9 | CASSSWDREQYF
TRBV27 | CASSILAGGYNEQFF
TRBV7-2 | CASSTGGTSTDTQYF
TRBV30 | CAWSPGNTGELFF
TRBV7-9 | CASSSREGSLAYEQYF
TRBV4-1 | CASSPRESYNEQFF
TRBV7-9 | CASTLSRTEGTDTQYF
TRBV7-2 | CASSFGLAGAYEQYF
TRBV27 | CASSSGQISYEQYF
TRBV5-4 | CASSLDGGPEKLFF
TRBV4-1 | CASSSTSYYEQYF
TRBV4-3 | CASSQDRSSSGNTIYF
TRBV27 | CASSLGLAGTHEQFF
TRBV30 | CAWTHGEGAWETQYF
TRBV11-2 | CASSPSGENTGELFF
TRBV5-5 | CASSPGLAGAVETQYF
TRBV6-5 | CASSYTGGWADTQYF
TRBV10-3 | CAISEPQEGLAEAFF
TRBV27 | CASSLLRQGAGELFF
TRBV10-1 | CASSDGVSPYEQYF
TRBV5-1 | CASSLAGLPLVEQYF
TRBV28 | CASRQEGTGTYEQYF
TRBV7-9 | CASSLGTSGGPYEQYF
TRBV28 | CASREGYTGELFF
TRBV7-9 | CASSLVTSGENEQFF
TRBV27 | CASSFTGGTEAFF
TRBV28 | CASSLTGETGELFF
TRBV27 | CASSLSQTGGKNIQYF
TRBV7-9 | CAIDRGQETQYF
TRBV7-6 | CASSLQEEYEQYF
TRBV7-8 | CASSLVGLAGPGELFF
TRBV25-1 | CASSEQGTGADGELFF
TRBV25-1 | CASTEYGGQETQYF
TRBV7-9 | CASSWDFNPSGNTIYF
TRBV7-9 | CASSPTYTGELFF
TRBV2 | CASSEVGVGQGPLYGYTF
TRBV4-1 | CASSRLVGQQETQYF
TRBV14 | CASSQKGQPYNEQFF
TRBV7-9 | CASSFDAWGNTEAFF
TRBV10-3 | CAIGMANTGELFF
TRBV7-9 | CASSLSENTGELFF
TRBV29-1 | CSVEGTGELFF